This T cell receptor beta chain came from a study of OX40 agonist ivuxolimab in advanced cancers. Study in general: Patients were treated with ivuxolimab, an agonistic anti-OX40 (CD134) antibody.

TCRdb keeps only in-frame clones here, not all; method: immunoSEQ multiplex PCR. Of roughly 89,000 clones listed, just over 85% are singletons. CDR1 and CDR2 from the germline V gene are SGHRS and YFSETQ. CDR3 length: 18 residues. With V trimmed by 5 bases and J by 0 bases, 10 bases remained unmatched. The rearrangement joins TRBV5-1 to TRBJ2-7, with 14 nucleotides matching TRBD2. The origin of this receptor is an adult with an advanced solid tumor such as melanoma, head and neck, liver or kidney cancer. Material: CD4+ or CD8+ T cells sorted from blood, obtained in a trial of the OX40 agonist ivuxolimab. CDR3 loop: CASSLGLAGGSSSYEQYF. DNA for the CDR3: TGCGCCAGCAGTCTCGGACTAGCGGGGGGCTCGAGCTCCTACGAGCAGTACTTC. Filled out from reference TRBV5-1 and TRBJ2-7, the complete variable domain reads KAGVTQTPRYLIKTRGQQVTLSCSPISGHRSVSWYQQTPGQGLQFLFEYFSETQRNKGNFPGRFSGRQFSNSRSEMNVSTLELGDSALYLCASSLGLAGGSSSYEQYFGPGTRLTVT.